Below are 17 T cell receptor beta chains sequenced from a single sample in a study of blood T cell repertoires in COVID-19. Generated by immunoSEQ multiplex PCR, the TCRdb table keeps only in-frame clones and is missing some. The data contain 200,000 to 250,000 clones, 80% to 85% of them singletons. Sequencing used peripheral blood. The receptors come from a man younger than 45 with active or convalescent COVID-19.

The V gene is TRBV9, the J gene TRBJ1-5; 11 positions match TRBD1. The CDR3 length is 14 residues. V was pared by 5 bases and J by 4 bases, with 2 bases of the junction left unmatched. Germline V CDR1 and CDR2: SGDLS, YYNGEE. CDR3 in amino acids: CASSGTGGNQPQHF. The CDR3 DNA follows: TGTGCCAGCAGTGGGACAGGGGGAAATCAGCCCCAGCATTTT. The variable domain in full, with the rest retrieved from reference TRBV9 and TRBJ1-5, is DSGVTQTPKHLITATGQRVTLRCSPRSGDLSVYWYQQSLDQGLQFLIQYYNGEERAKGNILERFSAQQFPDLHSELNLSSLELGDSALYFCASSGTGGNQPQHFGDGTRLSIL.

This clone has more than one count but fewer than ten. The chain links TRBV5-6 to TRBJ1-3; D is unclear. This CDR3 region has 13 residues. Germline CDR1 and CDR2: SGHDT and YYEEEE. Trimming took off 0 bases at V and 5 bases at J, with 6 bases between the two ends. The CDR3 coding sequence is TGTGCCAGCAGCTTGGTGGAGAGAAACACCATATATTTT. Translating it yields CASSLVERNTIYF.

V usage is TRBV6-2 or TRBV6-3 and J usage is TRBJ2-5; TRBD2 is a possible D gene (5 bases). Germline V lookup: CDR1 MNHEY, CDR2 SVGEGT. Trimming stripped 1 base from V and 7 bases from J, with 19 bases between. This CDR3 is 16 amino acids long. Here the CDR3 reads CASSYFDGVFAATQYF. The CDR3 nucleotides are TGTGCCAGCAGTTACTTCGACGGGGTCTTTGCAGCGACCCAGTACTTC.

This clone was recorded once. This sequence joins TRBV2 and TRBJ1-1; TRBD1 agrees at 9 bases. The V segment lost 7 bases and the J segment 4 bases; nucleotides outside the gene matches: 7. The CDR3 extends over 14 amino acids. In germline, CDR1 is SNHLY, CDR2 FYNNEI. CDR3 region: CASTRTGAATEAFF. Written as DNA, the CDR3 is TGTGCCAGCACCCGGACAGGGGCGGCCACTGAAGCTTTCTTT.

This clone was seen many times. The chain combines TRBV4-2 with TRBJ2-7, with TRBD1 matching 8 bases. This CDR3 is built from 15 residues. Trimming at V came to 4 bases and at J to 6 bases, leaving 11 bases not matched to a gene. Germline lookup yields CDR1 LGHNA and CDR2 YNFKEQ. In DNA, the CDR3 is TGTGCCAGCAGCCCCCAGGACAGGGAGTCACGCGAGCAGTACTTC. As protein: CASSPQDRESREQYF.

The V gene is TRBV7-3, the J gene TRBJ2-7, with 10 bases matching TRBD2. Germline V gene lookup returns CDR1 SGHTA and CDR2 FQGTGA. J lost 4 bases, V lost 5 bases, and 8 bases had no gene match. The CDR3 has 15 residues. In DNA form, the CDR3 reads TGTGCCAGCAGCCGGACCGGGACTAGCGCGTACGAGCAGTACTTC. Translated: CASSRTGTSAYEQYF.

V gene TRBV5-5 combines with J gene TRBJ2-7, with 12 bases aligning to TRBD2. V trimming: 4 bases; J trimming: 2 bases; junction bases outside the gene matches: 4. The V gene's germline CDR1 is SGHKS and CDR2 YYEKEE (reference sequence). CDR3 length equals 15 residues. This CDR3 reads CASSLGLAGPYEQYF. CDR3 DNA sequence: TGTGCCAGCAGCCTAGGACTAGCGGGACCCTACGAGCAGTACTTC. Filled out from reference TRBV5-5 and TRBJ2-7, the complete variable domain reads DAGVTQSPTHLIKTRGQQVTLRCSPISGHKSVSWYQQVLGQGPQFIFQYYEKEERGRGNFPDRFSARQFPNYSSELNVNALLLGDSALYLCASSLGLAGPYEQYFGPGTRLTVT.

V gene TRBV6-4 combines with J gene TRBJ1-1; TRBD1 aligns across 7 bases. J lost 3 bases, V lost 5 bases, and 3 bases had no gene match. CDR1 MRHNA and CDR2 SNTAGT come from the germline V gene. The CDR3 sequence is 13 residues long. CDR3 sequence (DNA): TGTGCCAGCAGTTGGGACAGAGACACTGAAGCTTTCTTT. This gives the protein CASSWDRDTEAFF.

The chain joins TRBV7-8 to TRBJ2-3; D is uncertain. The V end lost 5 bases, the J end lost 2 bases, and 5 bases lay between the germline ends. Germline lookup yields CDR1 SGHVS and CDR2 FQNEAQ. This CDR3 comprises 12 residues. CDR3 bases: TGTGCCAGCAGCCATATCACAGATACGCAGTATTTT. Translated: CASSHITDTQYF.

The chain is built from TRBV10-1 and TRBJ2-1, with D possibly TRBD2 on 6 matching bases. V was clipped by 6 bases and J by 2 bases, with 20 bases between them. Looked up from germline, CDR1 is WNHNN and CDR2 is SYGVQD (reference sequence). There are 17 residues in the CDR3. The CDR3 region has the DNA TGCGCCAGCAGGGAGCTAGGGTACGGGAGCACCTACAATGAGCAGTTCTTC. As protein: CASRELGYGSTYNEQFF.

This chain uses TRBV7-2 with TRBJ2-5; maybe TRBD2 (6 bases). The CDR3 spans 13 residues. Germline assignment: CDR1 SGHTA and CDR2 FQGNSA. With 5 bases removed from V and 6 bases from J, the gap between germline ends came to 13 bases. For the CDR3, the DNA is TGTGCCAGCAGCCCACTCGCGGGGAAGACCCAGTACTTC. Residues: CASSPLAGKTQYF.

This rearrangement joins TRBV19 to TRBJ1-3; 7 bases match TRBD1. Germline CDR1 and CDR2: LNHDA and SQIVND (reference sequence). This CDR3 is 14 amino acids long. V lost 7 bases, J lost 4 bases, and 7 bases stayed unmatched. The CDR3 is CASTPGQPGNTIYF. CDR3 nucleotides: TGTGCCAGTACTCCGGGACAGCCAGGAAACACCATATATTTT. Complete variable domain (other parts from reference TRBV19 and TRBJ1-3): DGGITQSPKYLFRKEGQNVTLSCEQNLNHDAMYWYRQDPGQGLRLIYYSQIVNDFQKGDIAEGYSVSREKKESFPLTVTSAQKNPTAFYLCASTPGQPGNTIYFGEGSWLTVV.

The chain combines TRBV6-6 with TRBJ1-1; 9 bases align to TRBD1. Germline CDR1 MNHNY, CDR2 SVGAGI (reference sequence). The CDR3 spans 17 residues. With 5 bases clipped from V and 5 bases from J, the junction kept 15 bases outside the gene matches. The CDR3 DNA reads TGTGCCAGCAGTCCGGGACAGGGTATCTCCGACGGGACTGAAGCTTTCTTT. It codes for CASSPGQGISDGTEAFF.

The table lists this clone with a count of one. The chain has TRBV3-1 (or the pseudogene TRBV3-2) and TRBJ2-7, with D uncertain. This CDR3 has 14 amino acids. Germline lookup yields CDR1 LGHDT and CDR2 YNNKEL (reference sequence). V shed 0 bases and J shed 1 base, with 7 bases lying between them. The CDR3 spells CASSQDRLSYEQYF. The DNA for the CDR3 is TGTGCCAGCAGCCAAGATCGGTTGTCCTACGAGCAGTACTTC.

The gene calls are TRBV3-1 (or the pseudogene TRBV3-2) and TRBJ2-1, with 9 bases lining up with TRBD2. CDR3 length equals 16 residues. V shed 4 bases and J 3 bases; nucleotides not matched to a gene: 7. The V gene's germline CDR1 is LGHDT and CDR2 YNNKEL (reference sequence). The CDR3 spells CASSPSGAGGYNEQFF. CDR3 bases: TGTGCCAGCAGCCCATCGGGAGCGGGAGGCTACAATGAGCAGTTCTTC.

V is TRBV7-9 and J is TRBJ2-5; D is perhaps TRBD2 (7 bases). Germline V gives CDR1 SEHNR, CDR2 FQNEAQ (reference sequence). Deletions cut 3 bases from V and 5 bases from J, with 19 bases between. The CDR3 sequence is 16 residues long. The CDR3 DNA reads TGTGCCAGCAGCTTCCCACAGGGCGGGGGTTCGGAGACCCAGTACTTC. Translated, it gives CASSFPQGGGSETQYF.

The DNA of the CDR3 is TGTGCCAGCAGCCGGGGGGCAGATACGCAGTATTTT. Translating it yields CASSRGADTQYF. The V call is TRBV27, the J call TRBJ2-3; 7 bases map to TRBD2. The junction had 1 base not matched to a gene; V was cut back by 6 bases and J by 4 bases. This CDR3 has 12 residues. CDR1 and CDR2 from the germline V gene are MNHEY and SMNVEV (reference sequence).